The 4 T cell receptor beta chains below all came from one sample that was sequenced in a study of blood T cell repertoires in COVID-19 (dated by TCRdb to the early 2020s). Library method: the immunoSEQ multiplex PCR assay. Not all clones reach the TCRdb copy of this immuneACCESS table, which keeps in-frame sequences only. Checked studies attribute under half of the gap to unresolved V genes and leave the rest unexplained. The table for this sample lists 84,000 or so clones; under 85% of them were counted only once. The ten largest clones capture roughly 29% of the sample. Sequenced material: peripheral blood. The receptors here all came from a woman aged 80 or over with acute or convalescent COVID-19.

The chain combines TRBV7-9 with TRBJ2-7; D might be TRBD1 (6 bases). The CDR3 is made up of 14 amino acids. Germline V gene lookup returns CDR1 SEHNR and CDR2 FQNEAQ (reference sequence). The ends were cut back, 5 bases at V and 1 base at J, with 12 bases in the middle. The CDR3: CASSKLTGSYEQYF. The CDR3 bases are TGTGCCAGCAGCAAACTGACAGGATCCTACGAGCAGTACTTC.

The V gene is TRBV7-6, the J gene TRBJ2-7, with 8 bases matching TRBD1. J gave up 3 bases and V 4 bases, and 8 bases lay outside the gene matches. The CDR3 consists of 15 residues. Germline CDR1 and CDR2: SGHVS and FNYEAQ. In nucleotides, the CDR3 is TGTGCCAGCAGCTCTAGCCCTGGACAGGGCTACGAGCAGTACTTC. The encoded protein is CASSSSPGQGYEQYF.

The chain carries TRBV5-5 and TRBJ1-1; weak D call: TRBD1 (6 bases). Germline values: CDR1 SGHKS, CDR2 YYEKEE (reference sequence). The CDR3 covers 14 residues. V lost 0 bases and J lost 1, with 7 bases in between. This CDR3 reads CASSLARGNTEAFF. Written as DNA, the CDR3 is TGTGCCAGCAGCTTGGCCAGGGGGAACACTGAAGCTTTCTTT.

CDR3 residues: CASSLGFGDYSYEQYF. DNA of the CDR3: TGCGCCAGCAGCTTGGGGTTTGGCGACTACTCCTACGAGCAGTACTTC. This sequence joins TRBV5-1 and TRBJ2-7; D is perhaps TRBD2 (5 bases). The CDR3 totals 16 residues. V lost 0 bases to trimming and J lost 0 bases, with 13 bases between them. CDR1 and CDR2 (germline): SGHRS, YFSETQ.